This TCR beta chain was identified in a study of blood T cell repertoires in COVID-19. Study context: Samples taken during acute and convalescent COVID-19 were collected in the United States, Italy and Spain. T cells, B-cell-depleted T cells, or PBMCs provided the cDNA or gDNA that served as material.

The CDR3 totals 17 residues. V trimming: 7 bases; J trimming: 0 bases; junction bases outside the gene matches: 9. The germline V gene encodes CDR1 WNHNN and CDR2 SYGVQD (reference sequence). A single count supports this clone. In the source study's methods: Researchers report that nucleated cell counts were estimated from reference gene primer amplification. This table comes from immunoSEQ multiplex PCR, and its TCRdb copy is limited to in-frame clones, with some not included. D and trimming were read from the DNA, whereas the V and J calls and clone size are those reported in that table. The sample has about 100,000 clones; roughly 90% are singletons.

Sequencing was performed on peripheral blood. The rearrangement uses TRBV10-1 and TRBJ2-6, with TRBD2 matching over 7 bases. This TCR was recovered from a human donor with active COVID-19. The donor label of this sample is uncertain. CDR3 nucleotide sequence: TGCGCCAGCACGTGGGATGGGGGGGGCTCTGGGGCCAACGTCCTGACTTTC. Its translation is CASTWDGGGSGANVLTF.